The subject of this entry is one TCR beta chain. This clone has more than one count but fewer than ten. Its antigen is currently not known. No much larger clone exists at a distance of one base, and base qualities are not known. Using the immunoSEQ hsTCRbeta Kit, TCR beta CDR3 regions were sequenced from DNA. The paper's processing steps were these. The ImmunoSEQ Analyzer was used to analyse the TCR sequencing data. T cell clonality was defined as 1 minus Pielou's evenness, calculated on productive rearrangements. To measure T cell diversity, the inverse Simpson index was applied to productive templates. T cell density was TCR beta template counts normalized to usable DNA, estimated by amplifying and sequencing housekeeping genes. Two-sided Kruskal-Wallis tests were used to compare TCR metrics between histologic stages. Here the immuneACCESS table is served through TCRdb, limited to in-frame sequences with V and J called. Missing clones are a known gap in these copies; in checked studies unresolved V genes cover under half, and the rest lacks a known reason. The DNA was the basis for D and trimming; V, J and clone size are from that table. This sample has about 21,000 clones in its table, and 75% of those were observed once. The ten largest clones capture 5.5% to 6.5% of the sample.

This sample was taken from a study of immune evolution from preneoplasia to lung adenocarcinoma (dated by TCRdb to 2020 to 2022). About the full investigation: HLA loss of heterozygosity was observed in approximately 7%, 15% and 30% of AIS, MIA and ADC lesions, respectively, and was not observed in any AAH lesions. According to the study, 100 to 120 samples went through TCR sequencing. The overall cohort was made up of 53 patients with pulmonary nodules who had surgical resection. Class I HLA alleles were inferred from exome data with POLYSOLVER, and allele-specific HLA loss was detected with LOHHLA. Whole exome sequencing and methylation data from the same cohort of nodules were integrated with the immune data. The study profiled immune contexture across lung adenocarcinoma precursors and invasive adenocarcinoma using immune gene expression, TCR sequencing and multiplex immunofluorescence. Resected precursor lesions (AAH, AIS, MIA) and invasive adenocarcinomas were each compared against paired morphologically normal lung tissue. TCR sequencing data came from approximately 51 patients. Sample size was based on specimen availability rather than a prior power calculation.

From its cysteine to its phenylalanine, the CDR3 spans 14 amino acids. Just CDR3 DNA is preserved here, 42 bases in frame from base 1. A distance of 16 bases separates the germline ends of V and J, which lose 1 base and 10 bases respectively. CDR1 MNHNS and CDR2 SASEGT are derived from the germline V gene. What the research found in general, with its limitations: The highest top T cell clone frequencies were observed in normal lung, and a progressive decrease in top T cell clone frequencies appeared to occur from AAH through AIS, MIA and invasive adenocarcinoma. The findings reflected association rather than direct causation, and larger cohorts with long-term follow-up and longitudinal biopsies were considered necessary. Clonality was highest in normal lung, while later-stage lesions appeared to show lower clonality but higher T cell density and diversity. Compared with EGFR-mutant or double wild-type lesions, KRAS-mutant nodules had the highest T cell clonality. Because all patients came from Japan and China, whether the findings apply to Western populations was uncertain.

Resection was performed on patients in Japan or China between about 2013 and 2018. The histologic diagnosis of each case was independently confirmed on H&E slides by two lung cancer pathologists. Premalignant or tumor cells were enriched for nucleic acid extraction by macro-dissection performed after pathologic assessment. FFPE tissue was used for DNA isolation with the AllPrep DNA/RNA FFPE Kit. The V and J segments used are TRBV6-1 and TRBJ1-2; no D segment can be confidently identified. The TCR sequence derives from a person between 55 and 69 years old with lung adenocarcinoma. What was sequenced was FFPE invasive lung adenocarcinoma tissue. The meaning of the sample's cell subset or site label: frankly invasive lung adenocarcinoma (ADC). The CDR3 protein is CASSEVSAQTHYTF. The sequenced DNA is TGTGCCAGCAGTGAAGTGTCAGCACAGACCCACTACACCTTC.